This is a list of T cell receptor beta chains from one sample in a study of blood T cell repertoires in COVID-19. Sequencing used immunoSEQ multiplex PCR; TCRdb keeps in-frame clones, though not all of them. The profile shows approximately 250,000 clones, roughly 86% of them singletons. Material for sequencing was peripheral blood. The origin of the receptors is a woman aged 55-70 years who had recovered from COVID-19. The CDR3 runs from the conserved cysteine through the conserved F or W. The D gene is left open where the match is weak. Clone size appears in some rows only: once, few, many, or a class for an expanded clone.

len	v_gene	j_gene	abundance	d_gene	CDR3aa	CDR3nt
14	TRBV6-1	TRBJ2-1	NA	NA	CASSEALERQEQFF	TGTGCCAGCAGTGAAGCGCTAGAAAGGCAGGAGCAGTTCTTC
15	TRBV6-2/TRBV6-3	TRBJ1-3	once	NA	CASSYLQGTGNTIYF	TGTGCCAGCAGTTACTTGCAGGGAACTGGAAACACCATATATTTT
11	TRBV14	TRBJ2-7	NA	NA	CASSTLSEQYF	TGTGCCAGCAGCACCCTCAGCGAGCAGTACTTC
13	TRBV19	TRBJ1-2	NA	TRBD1	CASSIDRDRGYTF	TGTGCCAGTAGTATCGACAGGGATCGCGGCTACACCTTC
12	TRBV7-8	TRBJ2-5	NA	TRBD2	CASSIPRGGQYF	TGTGCCAGCAGCATTCCCCGGGGGGGCCAGTACTTC
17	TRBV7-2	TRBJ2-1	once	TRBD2	CASSYRTVAGGRNEQFF	TGTGCCAGCAGCTACCGGACAGTAGCGGGGGGGCGAAATGAGCAGTTCTTC
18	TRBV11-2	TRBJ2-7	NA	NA	CASPLGQAPDRDYREQYF	TGTGCCAGCCCCCTCGGGCAGGCCCCCGATCGGGATTATCGCGAGCAGTACTTC
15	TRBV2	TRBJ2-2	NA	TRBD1	CASSRGTVDTGELFF	TGTGCCAGCAGTCGAGGGACAGTTGACACCGGGGAGCTGTTTTTT
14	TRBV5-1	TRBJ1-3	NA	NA	CASGDTPSGNTIYF	TGCGCCAGCGGGGACACACCTTCTGGAAACACCATATATTTT
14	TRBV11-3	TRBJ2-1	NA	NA	CASSLEGAHNEQFF	TGTGCCAGCAGCTTGGAGGGGGCCCACAATGAGCAGTTCTTC
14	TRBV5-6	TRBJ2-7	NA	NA	CASSFGTRSYEQYF	TGTGCCAGCAGCTTTGGGACAAGATCCTACGAGCAGTACTTC
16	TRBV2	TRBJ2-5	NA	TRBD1	CASRARTGAIEETQYF	TGTGCCAGCAGGGCAAGAACAGGGGCGATCGAAGAGACCCAGTACTTC
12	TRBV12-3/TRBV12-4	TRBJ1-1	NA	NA	CASSRTATEAFF	TGTGCCAGCAGCCGGACAGCGACTGAAGCTTTCTTT
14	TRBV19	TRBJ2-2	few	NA	CASSIVAGIGELFF	TGTGCCAGTAGTATAGTGGCCGGGATCGGGGAGCTGTTTTTT
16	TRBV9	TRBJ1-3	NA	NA	CASSADRPRSGNTIYF	TGTGCCAGCAGCGCTGACAGGCCCCGCTCTGGAAACACCATATATTTT
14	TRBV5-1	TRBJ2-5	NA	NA	CASSFDVAAKTQYF	TGCGCCAGCAGCTTTGACGTAGCAGCGAAGACCCAGTACTTC
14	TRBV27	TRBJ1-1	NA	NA	CASSLQGRIAEAFF	TGTGCCAGCAGTTTACAGGGTCGGATAGCTGAAGCTTTCTTT
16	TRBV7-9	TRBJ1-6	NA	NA	CASSLDEYVPNSPLHF	TGTGCCAGCAGCTTAGATGAGTATGTTCCAAATTCACCCCTCCACTTT
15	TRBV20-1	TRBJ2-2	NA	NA	CSASVPGRSPGELFF	TGCAGTGCTAGTGTACCAGGGCGGTCTCCCGGGGAGCTGTTTTTT
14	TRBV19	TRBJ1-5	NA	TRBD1	CASSPTGGRQPQHF	TGTGCCAGTAGCCCGACAGGGGGCAGACAGCCCCAGCATTTT
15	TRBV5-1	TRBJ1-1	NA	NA	CASSLAAGENTEAFF	TGCGCCAGCAGCTTGGCGGCAGGGGAGAACACTGAAGCTTTCTTT
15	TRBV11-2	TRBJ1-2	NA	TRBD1	CASSLERTGDYGYTF	TGTGCCAGCAGCTTAGAAAGGACAGGGGACTATGGCTACACCTTC
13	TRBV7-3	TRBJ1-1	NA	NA	CASSLTSSTEAFF	TGTGCCAGCAGCTTAACGTCCAGCACTGAAGCTTTCTTT
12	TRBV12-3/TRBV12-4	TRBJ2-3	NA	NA	CASSLPRNTQYF	TGTGCCAGCAGCCTACCTCGAAATACGCAGTATTTT
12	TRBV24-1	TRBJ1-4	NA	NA	CAPDTNNEKLFF	TGTGCCCCCGACACGAATAATGAAAAACTGTTTTTT
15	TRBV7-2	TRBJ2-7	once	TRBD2	CASSLTSGGAREQYF	TGTGCCAGCAGCTTAACTAGCGGGGGGGCTCGCGAGCAGTACTTC
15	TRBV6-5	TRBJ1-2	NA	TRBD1	CASSYPAGGFYGYTF	TGTGCCAGCAGTTACCCCGCAGGGGGGTTCTATGGCTACACCTTC
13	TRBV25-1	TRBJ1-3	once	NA	CASSDGQGNTIYF	TGTGCCAGCAGTGATGGACAAGGAAACACCATATATTTT
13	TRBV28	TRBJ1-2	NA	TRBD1	CASSLTGFYGYTF	TGTGCCAGCAGTTTGACAGGGTTCTATGGCTACACCTTC
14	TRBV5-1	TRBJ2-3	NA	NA	CASSLQGREDTQYF	TGCGCCAGCAGCTTACAGGGTCGGGAAGATACGCAGTATTTT
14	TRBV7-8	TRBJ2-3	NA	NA	CASSLRADPDTQYF	TGTGCCAGCAGCCTGCGGGCGGACCCAGATACGCAGTATTTT
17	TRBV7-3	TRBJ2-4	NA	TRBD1	CASSSLGTGDGKNIQYF	TGTGCCAGCAGCTCTCTCGGGACAGGGGATGGCAAAAACATTCAGTACTTC
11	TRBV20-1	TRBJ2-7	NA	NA	CSARISNEQYF	TGCAGTGCTAGAATAAGCAACGAGCAGTACTTC
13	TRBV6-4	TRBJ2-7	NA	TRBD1	CASSYRGGYEQYF	TGTGCCAGCAGTTACAGGGGTGGGTACGAGCAGTACTTC
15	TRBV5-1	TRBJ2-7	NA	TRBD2	CASSLGTSGTYEQYF	TGCGCCAGCAGCTTAGGGACTAGCGGCACCTACGAGCAGTACTTC
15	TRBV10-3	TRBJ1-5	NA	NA	CAISAGDAGNQPQHF	TGTGCCATCAGTGCTGGGGACGCGGGAAATCAGCCCCAGCATTTT
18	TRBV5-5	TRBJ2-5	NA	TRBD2	CASSLGASGGASQETQYF	TGTGCCAGCAGCCTCGGGGCTAGCGGGGGGGCTTCCCAAGAGACCCAGTACTTC
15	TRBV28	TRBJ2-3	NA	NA	CASGLTSGASDTQYF	TGTGCCAGCGGACTTACTAGTGGTGCATCAGATACGCAGTATTTT
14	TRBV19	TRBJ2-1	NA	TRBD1	CASSSGQGYNEQFF	TGTGCCAGTAGTTCGGGACAGGGGTACAATGAGCAGTTCTTC
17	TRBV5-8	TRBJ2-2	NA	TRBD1	CASSFPLSGTETGELFF	TGTGCCAGCAGCTTCCCACTTTCCGGGACAGAAACCGGGGAGCTGTTTTTT
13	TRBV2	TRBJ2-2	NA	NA	CATASGPSRELFF	TGTGCCACCGCGTCGGGTCCCAGCAGGGAGCTGTTTTTT
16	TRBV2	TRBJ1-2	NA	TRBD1	CASSMTRTGIDYGYTF	TGTGCCAGCAGTATGACCCGGACAGGGATTGACTATGGCTACACCTTC
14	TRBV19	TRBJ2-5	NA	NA	CASSIGVAEETQYF	TGTGCCAGTAGTATCGGGGTAGCGGAAGAGACCCAGTACTTC
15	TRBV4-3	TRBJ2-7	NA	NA	CASSQDEGMGYEQYF	TGCGCCAGCAGCCAAGATGAGGGCATGGGCTACGAGCAGTACTTC
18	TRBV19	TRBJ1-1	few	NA	CASSIIFQFPGDNTEAFF	TGTGCCAGTAGTATTATATTCCAGTTCCCGGGGGACAACACTGAAGCTTTCTTT
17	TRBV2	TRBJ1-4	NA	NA	CASRGISVRTANEKLFF	TGTGCCAGCAGGGGTATCTCCGTGAGGACAGCAAATGAAAAACTGTTTTTT
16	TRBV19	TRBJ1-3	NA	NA	CASSPRGVQAGNTIYF	TGTGCCAGTAGTCCACGCGGGGTCCAAGCCGGAAACACCATATATTTT